This T cell receptor beta chain was profiled in a study of shared clonotypes between healthy human individuals. Study results and limitations: The four-donor shared clonotypes exceeded non-shared clonotypes in generation probability, with non-shared ones scoring lower.

The germline CDR1 and CDR2 sequences are SGHTA and FQGNSA. V lost 5 bases to trimming and J lost 12 bases; unmatched junction nucleotides: 12. There are 14 residues in the CDR3. Naive-designated CD8 cells lacked CD45RO, were positively enriched for CCR7, and omitted terminally differentiated effector memory CD45RA+ cells. The study ran the assay at deep level. Each subset's genomic DNA was split evenly across several immunoSEQ plates. TCRdb's copy holds only in-frame clones and misses some; the assay was immunoSEQ multiplex PCR. The table includes a few million clones, about 94% detected once. Worth noting for this clone: Its specificity is not known.

The sample was naive CD8+ T cells from PBMCs. The V call is TRBV7-2, the J call TRBJ2-1; 8 nucleotides align to TRBD2. This sequence originates from a man in his late teens or twenties in good health. Some clones in this sample may be carry-over from other donors' samples. In DNA form, the CDR3 reads TGTGCCAGCAGCCACCGGAGCGGGGGTTTAGTGCAGTTCTTC. This codes for CASSHRSGGLVQFF. Full variable domain (remainder filled in from reference TRBV7-2 and TRBJ2-1): GAGVSQSPSNKVTEKGKDVELRCDPISGHTALYWYRQSLGQGLEFLIYFQGNSAPDKSGLPSDRFSAERTGGSVSTLTIQRTQQEDSAVYLCASSHRSGGLVQFFGPGTRLTVL.